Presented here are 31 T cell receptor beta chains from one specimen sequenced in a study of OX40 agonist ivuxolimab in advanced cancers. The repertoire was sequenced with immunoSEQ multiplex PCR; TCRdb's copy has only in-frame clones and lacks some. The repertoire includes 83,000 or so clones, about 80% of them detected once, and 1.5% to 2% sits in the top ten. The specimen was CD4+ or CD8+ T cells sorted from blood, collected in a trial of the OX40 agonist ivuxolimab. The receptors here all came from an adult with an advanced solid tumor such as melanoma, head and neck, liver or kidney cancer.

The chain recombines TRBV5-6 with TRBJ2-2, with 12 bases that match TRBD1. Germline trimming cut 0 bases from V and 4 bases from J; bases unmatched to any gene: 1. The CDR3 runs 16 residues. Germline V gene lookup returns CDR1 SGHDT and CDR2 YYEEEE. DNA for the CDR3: TGTGCCAGCAGCTTGGGGGACAGGGGGCTCACCGGGGAGCTGTTTTTT. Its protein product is CASSLGDRGLTGELFF.

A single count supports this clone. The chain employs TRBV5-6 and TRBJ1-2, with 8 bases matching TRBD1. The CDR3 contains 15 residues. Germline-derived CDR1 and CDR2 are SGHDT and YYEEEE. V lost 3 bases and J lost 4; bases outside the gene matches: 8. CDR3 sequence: CASSSGQGQLYGYTF. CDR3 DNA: TGTGCCAGCAGCTCCGGACAGGGCCAACTCTATGGCTACACCTTC.

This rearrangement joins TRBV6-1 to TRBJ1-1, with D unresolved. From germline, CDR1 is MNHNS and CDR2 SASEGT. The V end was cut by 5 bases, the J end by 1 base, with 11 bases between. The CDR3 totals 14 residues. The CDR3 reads CASSSERTNTEAFF. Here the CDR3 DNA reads TGTGCCAGCAGTTCAGAACGAACGAACACTGAAGCTTTCTTT.

The CDR3 sequence: CAGRGGLNEKLFF. CDR3 nucleotides: TGTGCCGGAAGGGGAGGCCTTAATGAAAAACTGTTTTTT. The chain is built from TRBV2 and TRBJ1-4, with D possibly being TRBD1 (5 bases). Trimming took off 11 bases at V and 4 bases at J, with 14 bases between the two ends. This CDR3 spans 13 amino acids. Per the germline V gene, CDR1 is SNHLY and CDR2 is FYNNEI.

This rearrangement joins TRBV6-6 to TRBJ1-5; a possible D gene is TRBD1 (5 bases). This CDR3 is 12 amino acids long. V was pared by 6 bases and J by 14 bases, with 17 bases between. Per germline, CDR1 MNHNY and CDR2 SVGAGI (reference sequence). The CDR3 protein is CASSDSPQVKHF. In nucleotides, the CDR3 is TGTGCCAGCAGCGACAGCCCCCAGGTCAAGCATTTT.

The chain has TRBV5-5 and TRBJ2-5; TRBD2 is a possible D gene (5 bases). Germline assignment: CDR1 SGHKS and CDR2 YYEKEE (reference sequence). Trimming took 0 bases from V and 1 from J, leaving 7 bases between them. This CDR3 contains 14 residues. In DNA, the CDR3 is TGTGCCAGCAGCTTGGCCCGGGGCCAAGAGACCCAGTACTTC. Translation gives CASSLARGQETQYF.

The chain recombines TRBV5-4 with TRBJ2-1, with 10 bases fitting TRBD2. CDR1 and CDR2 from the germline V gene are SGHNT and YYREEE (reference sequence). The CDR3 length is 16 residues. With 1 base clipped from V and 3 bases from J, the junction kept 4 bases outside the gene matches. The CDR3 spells CASSLRASGGYNEQFF. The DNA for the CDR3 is TGTGCCAGCAGCTTGAGGGCTAGCGGGGGCTACAATGAGCAGTTCTTC.

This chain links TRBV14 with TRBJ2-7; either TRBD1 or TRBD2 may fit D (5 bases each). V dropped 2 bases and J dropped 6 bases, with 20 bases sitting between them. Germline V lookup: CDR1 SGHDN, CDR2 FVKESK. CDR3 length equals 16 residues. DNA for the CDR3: TGTGCCAGCAGCCAATACGTCGGGACCTCCTACGTCGAGCAGTACTTC. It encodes CASSQYVGTSYVEQYF.

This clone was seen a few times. The CDR3 nucleotides read TGTGCCTGGAGTGTAGGGTCGGGGTTTGAGCGATTCGGAAACACCATATATTTT. Its protein is CAWSVGSGFERFGNTIYF. J is TRBJ1-3 and V is TRBV30; D remains unclear. Germline V gives CDR1 GTSNPN, CDR2 SVGIG (reference sequence). The V end was cut by 0 bases, the J end by 4 bases, with 22 bases between. The CDR3 is 18 amino acids.

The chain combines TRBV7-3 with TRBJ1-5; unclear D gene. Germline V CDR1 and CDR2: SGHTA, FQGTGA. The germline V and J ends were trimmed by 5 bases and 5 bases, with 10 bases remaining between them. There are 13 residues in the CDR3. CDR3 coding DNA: TGTGCCAGCAGCCCAACTTTGGATCAGCCCCAGCATTTT. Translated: CASSPTLDQPQHF.

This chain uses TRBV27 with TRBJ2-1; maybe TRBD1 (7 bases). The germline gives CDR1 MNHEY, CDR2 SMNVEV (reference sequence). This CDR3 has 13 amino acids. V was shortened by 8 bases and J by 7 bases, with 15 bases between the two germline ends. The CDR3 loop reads CASLSTGRNEQFF. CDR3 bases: TGTGCCAGCCTCTCGACAGGGAGGAATGAGCAGTTCTTC.

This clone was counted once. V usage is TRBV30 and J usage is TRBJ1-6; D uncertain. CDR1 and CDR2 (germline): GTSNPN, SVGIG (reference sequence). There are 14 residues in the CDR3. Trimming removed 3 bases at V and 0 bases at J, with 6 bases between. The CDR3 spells CAWSLGSYNSPLHF. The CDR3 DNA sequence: TGTGCCTGGAGCCTGGGCTCCTATAATTCACCCCTCCACTTT.

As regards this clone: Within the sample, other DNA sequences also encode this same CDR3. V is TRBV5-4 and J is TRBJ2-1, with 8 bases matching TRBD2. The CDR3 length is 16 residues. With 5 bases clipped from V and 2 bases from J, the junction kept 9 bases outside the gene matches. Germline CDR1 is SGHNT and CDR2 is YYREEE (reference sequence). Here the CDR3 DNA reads TGTGCCAGCAGTCCCAATGACGGGGGGGCCTACAATGAGCAGTTCTTC. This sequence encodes CASSPNDGGAYNEQFF.

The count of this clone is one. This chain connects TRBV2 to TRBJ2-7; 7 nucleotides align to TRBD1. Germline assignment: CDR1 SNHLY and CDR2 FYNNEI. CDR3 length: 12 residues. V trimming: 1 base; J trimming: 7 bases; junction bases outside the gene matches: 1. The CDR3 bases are TGTGCCAGCAGTGAAGGACAGGGTGAGCAGTACTTC. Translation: CASSEGQGEQYF. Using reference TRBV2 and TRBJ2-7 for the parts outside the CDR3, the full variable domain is EPEVTQTPSHQVTQMGQEVILRCVPISNHLYFYWYRQILGQKVEFLVSFYNNEISEKSEIFDDQFSVERPDGSNFTLKIRSTKLEDSAMYFCASSEGQGEQYFGPGTRLTVT.

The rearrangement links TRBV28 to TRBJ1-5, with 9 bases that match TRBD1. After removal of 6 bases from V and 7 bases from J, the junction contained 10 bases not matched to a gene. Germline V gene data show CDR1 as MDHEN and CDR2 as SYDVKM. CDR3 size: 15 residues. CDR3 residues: CASRPTGGRGQPQHF. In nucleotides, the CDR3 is TGTGCCAGCAGGCCGACAGGGGGTAGGGGACAGCCCCAGCATTTT.

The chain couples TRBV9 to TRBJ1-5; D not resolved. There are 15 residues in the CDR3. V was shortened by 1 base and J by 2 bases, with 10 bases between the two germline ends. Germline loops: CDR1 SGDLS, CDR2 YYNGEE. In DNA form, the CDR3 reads TGTGCCAGCAGCGTAACGGCGGACGGCAATCAGCCCCAGCATTTT. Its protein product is CASSVTADGNQPQHF. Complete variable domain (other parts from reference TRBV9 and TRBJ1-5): DSGVTQTPKHLITATGQRVTLRCSPRSGDLSVYWYQQSLDQGLQFLIQYYNGEERAKGNILERFSAQQFPDLHSELNLSSLELGDSALYFCASSVTADGNQPQHFGDGTRLSIL.

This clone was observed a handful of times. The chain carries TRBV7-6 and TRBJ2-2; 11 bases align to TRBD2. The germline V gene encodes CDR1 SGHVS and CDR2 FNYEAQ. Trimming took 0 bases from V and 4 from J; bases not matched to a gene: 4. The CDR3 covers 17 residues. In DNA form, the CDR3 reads TGTGCCAGCAGCTTAGCGCCCCTAGCGGGGGGCACCGGGGAGCTGTTTTTT. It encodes CASSLAPLAGGTGELFF.

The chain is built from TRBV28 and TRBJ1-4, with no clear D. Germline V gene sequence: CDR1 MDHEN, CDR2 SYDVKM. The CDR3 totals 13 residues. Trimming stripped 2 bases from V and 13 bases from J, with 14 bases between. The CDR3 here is CASSLGSVMGLFF. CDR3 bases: TGTGCCAGCAGTTTAGGGTCAGTGATGGGACTGTTTTTT.

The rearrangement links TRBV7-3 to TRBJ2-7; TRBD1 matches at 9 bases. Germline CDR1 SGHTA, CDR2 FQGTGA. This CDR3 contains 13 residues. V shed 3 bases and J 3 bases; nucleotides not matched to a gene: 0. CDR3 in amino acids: CASSLTGGYEQYF. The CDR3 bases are TGTGCCAGCAGCTTGACAGGGGGCTACGAGCAGTACTTC. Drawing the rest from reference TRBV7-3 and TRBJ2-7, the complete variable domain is GAGVSQTPSNKVTEKGKYVELRCDPISGHTALYWYRQSLGQGPEFLIYFQGTGAADDSGLPNDRFFAVRPEGSVSTLKIQRTERGDSAVYLCASSLTGGYEQYFGPGTRLTVT.

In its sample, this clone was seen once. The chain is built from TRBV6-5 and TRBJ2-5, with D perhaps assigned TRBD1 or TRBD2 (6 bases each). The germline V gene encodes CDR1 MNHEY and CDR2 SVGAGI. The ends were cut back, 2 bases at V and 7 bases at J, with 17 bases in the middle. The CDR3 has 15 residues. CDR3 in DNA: TGTGCCAGCAGTTACACATATAGGGGGGCTAGGACCCAGTACTTC. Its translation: CASSYTYRGARTQYF.

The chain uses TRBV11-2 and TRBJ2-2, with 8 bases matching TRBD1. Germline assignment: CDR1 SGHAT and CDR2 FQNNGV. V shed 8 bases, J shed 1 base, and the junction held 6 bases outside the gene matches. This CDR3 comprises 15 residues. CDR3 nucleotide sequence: TGTGCCAGCTCCCGACAGGGGAGGAACACCGGGGAGCTGTTTTTT. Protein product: CASSRQGRNTGELFF.

The CDR3 sequence: CASSILGRGYTF. In DNA form, the CDR3 reads TGTGCCAGTAGTATTCTAGGTCGGGGCTACACCTTC. This chain connects TRBV19 to TRBJ1-2; no clear D gene. The CDR3 is 12 amino acids. Germline V gives CDR1 LNHDA, CDR2 SQIVND (reference sequence). V shed 3 bases and J shed 8 bases, with 10 bases lying between them.

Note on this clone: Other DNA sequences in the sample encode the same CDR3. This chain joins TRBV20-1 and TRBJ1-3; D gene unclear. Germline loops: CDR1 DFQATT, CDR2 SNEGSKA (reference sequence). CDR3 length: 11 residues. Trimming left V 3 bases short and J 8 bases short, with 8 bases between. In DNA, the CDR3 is TGCAGTGCTAGCCGCACACACACCATATATTTT. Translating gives CSASRTHTIYF.

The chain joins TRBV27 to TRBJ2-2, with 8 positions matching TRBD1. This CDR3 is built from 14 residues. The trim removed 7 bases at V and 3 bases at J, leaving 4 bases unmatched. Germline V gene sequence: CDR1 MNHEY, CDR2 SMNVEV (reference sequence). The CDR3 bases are TGTGCCAGCAAGAGACAGGGGTACACCGGGGAGCTGTTTTTT. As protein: CASKRQGYTGELFF.

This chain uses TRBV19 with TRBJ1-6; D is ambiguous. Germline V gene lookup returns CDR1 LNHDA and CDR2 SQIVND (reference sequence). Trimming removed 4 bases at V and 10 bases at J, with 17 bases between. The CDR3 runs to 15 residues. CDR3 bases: TGTGCCAGTAGTAGAGCGTGGAGAGTCGGATCACCCCTCCACTTT. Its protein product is CASSRAWRVGSPLHF.

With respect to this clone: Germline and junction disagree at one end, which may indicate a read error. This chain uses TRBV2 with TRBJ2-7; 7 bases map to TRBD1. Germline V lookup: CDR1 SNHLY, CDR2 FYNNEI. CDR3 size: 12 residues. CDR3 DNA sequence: TGTGCCAGCAGCGAAGACAGGGACGAGCAGTACTTC. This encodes CASSEDRDEQYF.

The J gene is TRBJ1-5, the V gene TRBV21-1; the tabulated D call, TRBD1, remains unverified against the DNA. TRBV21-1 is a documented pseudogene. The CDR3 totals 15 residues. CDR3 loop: CASSKVVEQMEPQHF. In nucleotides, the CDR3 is TGTGCCAGCAGCAAAGTGGTAGAACAGATGGAGCCCCAGCATTTT.

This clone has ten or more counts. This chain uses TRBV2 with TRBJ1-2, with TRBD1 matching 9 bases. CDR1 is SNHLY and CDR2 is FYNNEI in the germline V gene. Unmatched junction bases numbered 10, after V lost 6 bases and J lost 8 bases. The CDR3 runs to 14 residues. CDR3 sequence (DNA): TGTGCCAGCAGAGTACAGGGACAGGGAGACGGCTACACCTTC. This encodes CASRVQGQGDGYTF.

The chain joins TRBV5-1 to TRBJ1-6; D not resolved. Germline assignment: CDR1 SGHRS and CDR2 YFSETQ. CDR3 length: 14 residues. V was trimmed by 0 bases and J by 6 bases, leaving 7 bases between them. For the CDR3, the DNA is TGCGCCAGCAGCTTGGAAGGCGTTAATTCACCCCTCCACTTT. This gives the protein CASSLEGVNSPLHF.

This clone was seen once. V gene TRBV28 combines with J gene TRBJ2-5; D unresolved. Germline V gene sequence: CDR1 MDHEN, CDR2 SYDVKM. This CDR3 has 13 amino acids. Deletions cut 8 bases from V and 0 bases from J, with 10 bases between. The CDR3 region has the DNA TGTGCCAGCTGGCGGCCCAACCAAGAGACCCAGTACTTC. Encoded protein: CASWRPNQETQYF.

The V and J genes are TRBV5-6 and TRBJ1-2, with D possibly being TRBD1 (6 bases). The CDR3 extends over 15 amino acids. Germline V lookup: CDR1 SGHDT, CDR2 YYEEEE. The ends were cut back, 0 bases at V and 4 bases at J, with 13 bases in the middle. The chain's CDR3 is CASSLVQGTPYGYTF. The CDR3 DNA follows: TGTGCCAGCAGCTTGGTACAGGGCACCCCCTATGGCTACACCTTC. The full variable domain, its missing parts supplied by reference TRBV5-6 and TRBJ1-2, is DAGVTQSPTHLIKTRGQQVTLRCSPKSGHDTVSWYQQALGQGPQFIFQYYEEEERQRGNFPDRFSGHQFPNYSSELNVNALLLGDSALYLCASSLVQGTPYGYTFGSGTRLTVV.